This T cell receptor (beta chain) was recorded in a study of blood T cell repertoires in COVID-19. Background on the study: The origin of the acute and convalescent COVID-19 samples was the United States, Italy and Spain.

The cohort comprised adults aged about 18 to 89 years residing in 24 US areas. The V gene's germline CDR1 is LGHNA and CDR2 YSLEER. The V segment lost 6 bases and the J segment 4 bases; nucleotides outside the gene matches: 8. CDR3 length equals 14 residues. Under the authors' procedure: Nucleated cell counts were estimated from reference gene primer amplification. Only in-frame clones appear in the TCRdb table, and some are missing; sequencing was by immunoSEQ multiplex PCR. That table is the source of V, J and clone size, and D and trimming were worked out from the DNA. Among 150,000 or so clones listed, roughly 87% were seen once.

The TCR was taken from a woman aged 35 to 49 who had been exposed to COVID-19. Sequenced input: PBMCs or T cells enriched from blood (not recorded which). V is TRBV4-3 and J is TRBJ1-1, with 7 bases lining up with TRBD1. The CDR3 region is CASRQSTGSTEAFF. CDR3 DNA: TGCGCCAGCAGACAGTCGACAGGGAGCACTGAAGCTTTCTTT.